A selection of T cell receptor beta chains follows, all from one sample in a study of spatial heterogeneity in lung cancer. TCRdb processed the 5' RACE reads anew with MiXCR; each CDR3 protein has one entry. This table has 40,000 to 55,000 distinct CDR3 sequences, around 15% appearing once. The starting material was PBMCs, obtained at surgery. The receptor source for this set is a male donor with early-stage non-small cell lung cancer. The CDR3 runs from the conserved cysteine through the conserved F or W.

v_gene	j_gene	CDR3aa
TRBV5-1	TRBJ2-3	CASSLDASPGTDTQYF
TRBV23-1	TRBJ1-4	CASSFLPDLSPRANEKLFF
TRBV7-8	TRBJ1-6	CASSLLADSPVTSSPLHF
TRBV5-1	TRBJ2-2	CASSLRTANTGELFF
TRBV4-2	TRBJ1-2	CASSQPGQEDSYTF
TRBV7-8	TRBJ2-3	CASSLAVAGGNTDTQYF
TRBV11-2	TRBJ2-7	CASSLGPRSYEQYF
TRBV5-1	TRBJ2-7	CASSLSLVAGGQEQYF
TRBV4-1	TRBJ1-1	CASSHAWRGRTEAFF
TRBV20-1	TRBJ2-1	CSARDGAFYNEQFF
TRBV2	TRBJ1-6	CASRHRDNSPLHF
TRBV10-3	TRBJ1-6	CAISEWQGSSSPLHF
TRBV28	TRBJ1-4	CASTKRGGVNEKLFF
TRBV29-1	TRBJ2-7	CSAGGGTVYEQYF
TRBV11-2	TRBJ2-5	CASSSAGGPGTQYF
TRBV18	TRBJ1-1	CASSPQGEVGTEAFF
TRBV20-1	TRBJ2-1	CSARGVNEQFF
TRBV4-3	TRBJ2-7	CASSQEARRSYEQYF
TRBV9	TRBJ2-3	CASSFGHKDTQYF
TRBV7-8	TRBJ2-3	CASSSSSFTQYF
TRBV5-4	TRBJ2-3	CASSGGGRGRTDTQYF